This T cell receptor (beta chain) was sequenced in a study of tumor and adjacent non-tumor tissue in lung cancer. Turning to the study itself: On average, productive TCRbeta reads reached roughly 4 million per sample. Broader study findings: Patients with more diverse tumor TCRs had worse survival. Top 100 clones took a larger repertoire share in normal lung.

Concerning this clonotype itself: The target antigen is unknown. One end of the junction fails to match germline, which may point to a read error.

This sample's RNA came from whole unsorted tissue. Between August and November 2014, newly diagnosed, chemotherapy-naive lung cancer patients underwent thoracic surgery in China. In germline, CDR1 is MNHNS, CDR2 SASEGT. The CDR3 spans 14 residues. TCRbeta libraries were built with three rounds of nested PCR, modified from ARM-PCR. TCRdb redid the calling of the multiplex PCR reads with MiXCR, one entry per CDR3 protein. The data hold approximately 76,000 distinct CDR3 sequences, with nearly 70% observed a single time. Sequencing used lung tumor tissue. This clonotype was sampled from a woman between 70 and 85 years old with non-small cell lung cancer. The chain is built from TRBV6-1 and TRBJ2-1, with TRBD2 as a possible D gene (6 bases). CDR3 in amino acids: CACGEVSSYNGQFF. CDR3 bases: TGTGCCTGCGGGGAAGTAAGCTCCTACAATGGGCAGTTCTTC.